This is a list of T cell receptor beta chains from one sample in a study of CD4 T cells in relation to SARS-CoV-2 and coronaviruses. Clones were read by immunoSEQ multiplex PCR, and TCRdb kept only the in-frame ones, dropping some. The data hold about 59,000 clones, with roughly 85% observed a single time. Sequencing input: memory CD4+ T cells from PBMCs. Receptor source: a human donor in good health. CDR3s include the opening cysteine and the closing phenylalanine or tryptophan. The order of the fields is clone size, J gene, D gene, V gene, CDR3 DNA, CDR3 protein. D genes are given only for firm matches. Clone size is not always given. Where it is, it says once, few, many or a class for expanded clones.

NA	TRBJ2-7	TRBD2	TRBV3-1/TRBV3-2	TGTGCCAGCAGCCAAGATCAGGTAGCGGGAGGGCGGGAGCAGTACTTC	CASSQDQVAGGREQYF
NA	TRBJ2-7	TRBD2	TRBV10-2	TGCGCCAGCAGTTCCTTGGCTAGCGGGAGTTACGAGCAGTACTTC	CASSSLASGSYEQYF
NA	TRBJ2-5	NA	TRBV29-1	TGCAGCGTCAAACTGGGTTACGAGACCCAGTACTTC	CSVKLGYETQYF
NA	TRBJ2-6	NA	TRBV7-3	TGTGCCAGCAGCCCTTTATTGGGGGTCTCTGGGGCCAACGTCCTGACTTTC	CASSPLLGVSGANVLTF
NA	TRBJ2-5	NA	TRBV4-2	TGTGCCAGCAGCCGATTAGGGTCCGCAGAGACCCAGTACTTC	CASSRLGSAETQYF
NA	TRBJ2-5	TRBD1	TRBV7-2	TGTGCCAGCAGCCGGACAGGGAGGGAGACCCAGTACTTC	CASSRTGRETQYF
NA	TRBJ1-2	TRBD1	TRBV5-1	TGCGCCAGCAGCTTGTCCGGGACAGGGGGCGCGAACTATGGCTACACCTTC	CASSLSGTGGANYGYTF
once	TRBJ2-2	NA	TRBV15	TGTGCCACCAGCAGAGATCCGGACCCTCTTGGCAGGATGACCGGGGAGCTGTTTTTT	CATSRDPDPLGRMTGELFF
few	TRBJ1-5	NA	TRBV28	TGTGCCAGCAGTTTACGGTACGGGACGGTAAAAAATCAGCCCCAGCATTTT	CASSLRYGTVKNQPQHF
NA	TRBJ1-2	NA	TRBV7-9	TGTGCCAGCAGCCCCGCTAACTATGGCTACACCTTC	CASSPANYGYTF
NA	TRBJ1-3	TRBD1	TRBV11-2	TGTGCCAGCAGCCTTGGGACAGACGGAAACACCATATATTTT	CASSLGTDGNTIYF
NA	TRBJ1-4	NA	TRBV28	TGTGCCAGCACCCTCCCAGGGAGAAGGGAACTGTTTTTT	CASTLPGRRELFF
NA	TRBJ2-7	NA	TRBV7-9	TGTGCCAGCAGCTTATTCTCTGGGGGGTCCCACGAGCAGTACTTC	CASSLFSGGSHEQYF
NA	TRBJ2-2	NA	TRBV27	TGTGCCAGCAGTCTTGACCGACAGGCGGTGACCGGGGAGCTGTTTTTT	CASSLDRQAVTGELFF
NA	TRBJ2-5	NA	TRBV7-7	TGTGCCAGCAGCAAGACGGGACAAAAAGAGACCCAGTACTTC	CASSKTGQKETQYF
NA	TRBJ2-2	NA	TRBV18	TGTGCCAGCTCACCGGCGGTACGACAGGGGAGGGCCGGGGAGCTGTTTTTT	CASSPAVRQGRAGELFF
few	TRBJ2-2	NA	TRBV14	TGTGCCAGCAGCCAAGATCTGGCAGGGGTGGACACCGGGGAGCTGTTTTTT	CASSQDLAGVDTGELFF
NA	TRBJ2-7	TRBD1	TRBV10-1	TGCGCCAGCAGTGACCAGGGGGCCTCCTACGAGCAGTACTTC	CASSDQGASYEQYF
NA	TRBJ2-1	NA	TRBV11-2	TGTGCCAGCAGCCCAACCGGGGGAAGGGAGCAGTTCTTC	CASSPTGGREQFF
NA	TRBJ2-3	NA	TRBV7-8	TGTGCCAGCAGCTTCCAAAGCGGACCAAGCACAGATACGCAGTATTTT	CASSFQSGPSTDTQYF
NA	TRBJ1-2	NA	TRBV7-2	TGTGCCAGCAGCTTAGGAGGGTTGGGAGGCTACACCTTC	CASSLGGLGGYTF
NA	TRBJ1-1	NA	TRBV27	TGTGCCAGCGCCTCGCGGGTTTTAACTGAAGCTTTCTTT	CASASRVLTEAFF
NA	TRBJ2-7	NA	TRBV3-1/TRBV3-2	TGTGCCAGCAGCCCCGCCTACGAGCAGTACTTC	CASSPAYEQYF
NA	TRBJ1-1	TRBD1	TRBV28	TGTGCCAGCAGTTTGGGACACAGACAGGGAGAAGCTTTCTTT	CASSLGHRQGEAFF
NA	TRBJ2-2	NA	TRBV20-1	TGCAGTGCTAGAGGTGTCGGGGAGCTGTTTTTT	CSARGVGELFF
NA	TRBJ2-7	NA	TRBV7-2	TGTGCCAGCAGCCCCGGGGGCGGGCGGGATGGGGGCTACGAGCAGTACTTC	CASSPGGGRDGGYEQYF
NA	TRBJ1-2	NA	TRBV5-4	TGTGCCAGCAGCCCCAAAGGTTTAGAGGAGGGAGGCTACACCTTC	CASSPKGLEEGGYTF
NA	TRBJ2-1	NA	TRBV5-1	TGCGCCAGCACCCCGGGAATTGAGCAGTTCTTC	CASTPGIEQFF
NA	TRBJ1-5	TRBD1	TRBV5-1	TGCGCCAGCAGCGGCCTCGGACAGGGTGTCCAACGGCTCCTCGGTCCGGGTCAGCCCCAGCATTTT	CASSGLGQGVQRLLGPGQPQHF
NA	TRBJ2-5	TRBD1	TRBV5-1	TGCGCCAGCAGCTCGGGACAGGGGGGCCAAGAGACCCAGTACTTC	CASSSGQGGQETQYF
NA	TRBJ2-1	TRBD1	TRBV19	TGTGCCAGTAACGGACAGGCCAAACGTGAGCAGTTCTTC	CASNGQAKREQFF
NA	TRBJ2-1	TRBD2	TRBV3-1/TRBV3-2	TGTGCCGGCGTTCCCGGCGGGAGGCTCTACAATGAGCAGTTCTTC	CAGVPGGRLYNEQFF
NA	TRBJ2-7	NA	TRBV6-5	TGTGCCAGCATCCACAGTGACCTTTACGAGCAGTACTTC	CASIHSDLYEQYF
few	TRBJ2-7	NA	TRBV28	TGTGCCAGCAGTATATATGACAGGCCAACCTACGAGCAGTACTTC	CASSIYDRPTYEQYF
NA	TRBJ2-3	NA	TRBV7-9	TGTGCCAGCAAACGGATTGTAACAGATACGCAGTATTTT	CASKRIVTDTQYF
NA	TRBJ2-5	NA	TRBV28	TGTGCCAGCAGTTTTTTAGGCCGGGGGAACCAAGAGACCCAGTACTTC	CASSFLGRGNQETQYF
NA	TRBJ2-5	NA	TRBV5-4	TGTGCCAGCAGCCGAGACTCCGGGGAGACCCAGTACTTC	CASSRDSGETQYF
NA	TRBJ2-6	NA	TRBV24-1	TGTGCCACCAGTGAGGCTGCGCTCTCTGGGGCCAACGTCCTGACTTTC	CATSEAALSGANVLTF
NA	TRBJ2-3	TRBD2	TRBV29-1	TGCAGCGTTGTCGGTGGGAGGGCCCCAGATACGCAGTATTTT	CSVVGGRAPDTQYF
NA	TRBJ2-1	NA	TRBV30	TGTGCCTGGAGTTCTCGGGATGAGCAGTTCTTC	CAWSSRDEQFF
NA	TRBJ2-2	NA	TRBV11-2	TGTGCCAGCAGACCCGGGGTAGGGAACACCGGGGAGCTGTTTTTT	CASRPGVGNTGELFF
NA	TRBJ1-2	TRBD1	TRBV7-3	TGTGCCAGCAGCAGGACCGGGACAGGGGGCTATGGCTACACCTTC	CASSRTGTGGYGYTF
NA	TRBJ2-3	NA	TRBV5-1	TGCGCCAGCAGCGCTGGGGGCACGTGGGATACGCAGTATTTT	CASSAGGTWDTQYF